These 17 T cell receptor beta chains were sequenced from one sample in a study of memory CD4+ T cells and cytomegalovirus serostatus (dated by TCRdb to the late 2010s). Single viable CD3+CD4+CD8-CD45RO+ cells were sorted as memory CD4+ T cells on a FACSAria II. Libraries were made using the immunoSEQ multiplex PCR assay. TCRdb carries this immuneACCESS record with in-frame sequences only. Its versions omit some clonotypes, under half of them owing to an unresolved V gene in the studies checked, with the rest unexplained. Present in this sample are under 55,000 clones, roughly 80% of which were seen just once. The leading ten clones occupy roughly 0.71% of the sample. Sequencing was performed on memory CD4+ T cells from blood. The receptor source for this set is an adult in good health and CMV-seronegative.

The rearrangement uses TRBV5-8 and TRBJ1-5, with 8 bases matching TRBD1. Germline V gene lookup returns CDR1 SGHTS and CDR2 YDEGEE. The CDR3 runs 17 residues. After removal of 0 bases from V and 0 bases from J, the junction contained 5 bases not matched to a gene. CDR3 sequence (DNA): TGTGCCAGCAGCTTGGTGGTCAGGGGGCTTAGCAATCAGCCCCAGCATTTT. It is translated as CASSLVVRGLSNQPQHF.

J is TRBJ2-1 and V is TRBV15; D gene uncertain. The CDR3 is 15 residues long. Germline loops: CDR1 LNHNV, CDR2 YYDKDF (reference sequence). Trimming left V 0 bases short and J 5 bases short, with 11 bases between. In nucleotides, the CDR3 is TGTGCCACCAGCAGAGATCGGTCGTACAACAATGAGCAGTTCTTC. Translation: CATSRDRSYNNEQFF.

The V and J genes are TRBV28 and TRBJ2-7; D is possibly TRBD2 (5 bases). This CDR3 is 16 amino acids long. Germline V lookup: CDR1 MDHEN, CDR2 SYDVKM. V dropped 2 bases and J dropped 0 bases, with 14 bases sitting between them. The CDR3 loop is CASSLRRAQSSYEQYF. In DNA form, the CDR3 reads TGTGCCAGCAGTTTACGGCGGGCCCAGAGCTCCTACGAGCAGTACTTC.

This clone was seen a handful of times. The chain combines TRBV11-1 with TRBJ1-1, with no clear D. The CDR3 has 13 amino acids. V shed 4 bases and J shed 2 bases, with 8 bases lying between them. The germline gives CDR1 SGHAT, CDR2 FQDESV (reference sequence). The CDR3 sequence is CASSSPTNTEAFF. The CDR3 nucleotides read TGTGCCAGCAGCTCACCCACTAACACTGAAGCTTTCTTT.

The V and J genes are TRBV6-6 and TRBJ2-1; 8 bases agree with TRBD2. The junction had 8 bases not matched to a gene; V was cut back by 6 bases and J by 1 base. Germline V gene sequence: CDR1 MNHNY, CDR2 SVGAGI (reference sequence). The CDR3 runs 16 residues. CDR3 amino acids: CASRGLSGESYNEQFF. The CDR3 DNA is TGTGCCAGCAGGGGCCTTAGCGGGGAATCCTACAATGAGCAGTTCTTC.

The chain employs TRBV15 and TRBJ2-7, with 10 nucleotides matching TRBD1. The CDR3 is 14 residues long. The germline V gene has CDR1 LNHNV and CDR2 YYDKDF (reference sequence). The junction had 4 bases not matched to a gene; V was cut back by 5 bases and J by 3 bases. CDR3 DNA: TGTGCCACCAGCGCTGGACAGGGGGGCTACGAGCAGTACTTC. This gives the protein CATSAGQGGYEQYF.

This clone occurred a few times. The chain has TRBV7-9 and TRBJ2-2; perhaps TRBD2 as D (5 bases). Trimming cost V 6 bases and J 4 bases, with 12 bases left between them. Germline V lookup: CDR1 SEHNR, CDR2 FQNEAQ (reference sequence). The CDR3 contains 14 residues. This CDR3 reads CASRTSVRTGELFF. For the CDR3, the DNA is TGTGCCAGCAGAACTAGTGTTCGCACCGGGGAGCTGTTTTTT.

The rearrangement links TRBV30 to TRBJ1-2; 9 bases are a match to TRBD1. Germline-derived CDR1 and CDR2 are GTSNPN and SVGIG (reference sequence). V shed 2 bases, J shed 8 bases, and the junction held 12 bases outside the gene matches. This CDR3 region has 15 residues. CDR3 amino acids: CAWSPGTGQRRGYTF. The CDR3 bases are TGTGCCTGGAGTCCGGGGACAGGGCAACGGAGGGGCTACACCTTC.

CDR3 nucleotides: TGTGCCAGCATGGCGTCGGGACCAAGATCGCAGCCCCAGCATTTT. Its translation is CASMASGPRSQPQHF. V usage is TRBV28 and J usage is TRBJ1-5; D possibly corresponds to TRBD1 (5 bases). Germline V gene lookup returns CDR1 MDHEN and CDR2 SYDVKM. The CDR3 totals 15 residues. Trimming removed 7 bases at V and 7 bases at J, with 20 bases between.

The V gene is TRBV2, the J gene TRBJ1-2, with a tentative D call TRBD1 (6 bases). CDR3 size: 14 residues. Trimming shortened V by 3 bases and J by 4 bases, and 12 bases separated the two germline ends. The germline V gene encodes CDR1 SNHLY and CDR2 FYNNEI. CDR3 region: CASSERTDLYGYTF. The DNA for the CDR3 is TGTGCCAGCAGTGAGCGGACAGACCTCTATGGCTACACCTTC.

This chain uses TRBV7-9 with TRBJ2-7; D remains unclear. Between the trimmed V and J ends, which lost 4 bases and 0 bases, there was a span of 10 bases. Per the germline V gene, CDR1 is SEHNR and CDR2 is FQNEAQ (reference sequence). CDR3 length equals 14 residues. In nucleotides, the CDR3 is TGTGCCAGCAGCTCGCTTAGAAGCTCCTACGAGCAGTACTTC. This translates into CASSSLRSSYEQYF.

The chain employs TRBV2 and TRBJ2-5; D ambiguous. Germline CDR1 is SNHLY and CDR2 is FYNNEI. The CDR3 length is 11 residues. The V and J ends lost 6 bases and 2 bases respectively, with 4 bases between them. In nucleotides, the CDR3 is TGTGCCAGCAGGGAACAAGAGACCCAGTACTTC. Translated, it gives CASREQETQYF.

The chain joins TRBV5-4 to TRBJ2-7, with 9 positions matching TRBD1. Losses at the gene ends were 3 bases for V and 3 bases for J; bases not matched to a gene: 4. Germline V gene data show CDR1 as SGHNT and CDR2 as YYREEE (reference sequence). The CDR3 length is 14 residues. Here the CDR3 reads CASSYRGLHYEQYF. The CDR3 DNA is TGTGCCAGCAGCTACAGGGGGCTTCACTACGAGCAGTACTTC.

The chain is built from TRBV27 and TRBJ1-3, with D unresolved. Trimming removed 0 bases at V and 0 bases at J, with 12 bases between. Looked up from germline, CDR1 is MNHEY and CDR2 is SMNVEV (reference sequence). This CDR3 spans 17 amino acids. The CDR3 is CASSLSGRIDSGNTIYF. CDR3 bases: TGTGCCAGCAGTTTATCCGGCAGAATTGACTCTGGAAACACCATATATTTT.

This clone has only a few counts. CDR3 nucleotides: TGTGCCAGCAGTTCTCCTGGACAGGGTAACACTGAAGCTTTCTTT. Translating gives CASSSPGQGNTEAFF. The J gene is TRBJ1-1, the V gene TRBV6-6; 8 bases match TRBD1. In germline, CDR1 is MNHNY, CDR2 SVGAGI (reference sequence). The CDR3 contains 15 residues. J lost 2 bases, V lost 4 bases, and 6 bases had no gene match.

This clone appeared a few times. V and J are TRBV7-3 and TRBJ2-5; D is undetermined. V shed 0 bases and J shed 5 bases, with 7 bases lying between them. The CDR3 consists of 13 residues. Germline loops: CDR1 SGHTA, CDR2 FQGTGA. For the CDR3, the DNA is TGTGCCAGCAGCTTAACAGGGTGGGAGACCCAGTACTTC. This codes for CASSLTGWETQYF. The full variable domain, in which reference TRBV7-3 and TRBJ2-5 provide the parts outside the CDR3, is GAGVSQTPSNKVTEKGKYVELRCDPISGHTALYWYRQSLGQGPEFLIYFQGTGAADDSGLPNDRFFAVRPEGSVSTLKIQRTERGDSAVYLCASSLTGWETQYFGPGTRLLVL.

This chain uses TRBV21-1 with TRBJ2-1; the D segment call TRBD2 is taken from the table without a DNA check. TRBV21-1 is classified as a pseudogene. The CDR3 is 15 amino acids. This CDR3 is CASSKSAGGPDEQFF. For the CDR3, the DNA is TGTGCCAGCAGCAAATCAGCGGGAGGGCCAGATGAGCAGTTCTTC.